The clone carrying this TCR beta chain has only a few counts. What it binds is not known. Clones were sequenced by immunoSEQ multiplex PCR, and TCRdb holds only the in-frame ones, with some missing. The sample includes more than 10,000 clones, approximately 75% of them seen just once. This record belongs to a study of OX40 agonist ivuxolimab in advanced cancers. Regarding the study as a whole: More expanded clones were seen, on average, in CD8+ T cells than in CD4+.

Germline V gives CDR1 LNHDA, CDR2 SQIVND (reference sequence). The CDR3 runs 14 residues. With V trimmed by 9 bases and J by 6 bases, 6 bases remained unmatched. The chain carries TRBV19 and TRBJ2-2; 11 nucleotides match TRBD1. Sequenced material: CD4+ or CD8+ T cells sorted from blood, taken in a trial of the OX40 agonist ivuxolimab. This TCR was recovered from an adult with an advanced solid tumor such as melanoma, head and neck, liver or kidney cancer. The CDR3 protein is CASRDRGTPGELFF. CDR3 DNA: TGTGCCAGCCGGGACAGGGGGACGCCCGGGGAGCTGTTTTTT.